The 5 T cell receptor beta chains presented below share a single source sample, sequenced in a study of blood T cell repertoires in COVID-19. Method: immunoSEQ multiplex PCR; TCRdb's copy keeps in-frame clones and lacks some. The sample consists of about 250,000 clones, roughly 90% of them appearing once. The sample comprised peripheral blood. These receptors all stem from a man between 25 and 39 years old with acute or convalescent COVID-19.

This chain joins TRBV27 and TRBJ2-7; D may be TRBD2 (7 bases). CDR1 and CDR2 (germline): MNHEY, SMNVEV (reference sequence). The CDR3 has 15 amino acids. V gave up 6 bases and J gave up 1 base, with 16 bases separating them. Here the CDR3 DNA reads TGTGCCAGCAGCCACCCGGGGGGCAAGTCCTACGAGCAGTACTTC. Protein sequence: CASSHPGGKSYEQYF.

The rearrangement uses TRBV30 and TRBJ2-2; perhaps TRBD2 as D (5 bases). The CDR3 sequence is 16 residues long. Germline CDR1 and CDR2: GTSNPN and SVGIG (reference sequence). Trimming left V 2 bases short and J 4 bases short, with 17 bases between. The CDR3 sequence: CAWSRFGEAGTGELFF. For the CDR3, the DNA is TGTGCCTGGAGTCGTTTCGGGGAAGCTGGCACCGGGGAGCTGTTTTTT.

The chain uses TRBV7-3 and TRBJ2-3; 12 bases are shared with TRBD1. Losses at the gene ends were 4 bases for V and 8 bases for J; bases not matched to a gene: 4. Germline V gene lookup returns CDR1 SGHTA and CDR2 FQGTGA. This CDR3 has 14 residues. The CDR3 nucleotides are TGTGCCAGCAGCTCCGGGACAGGGGGCAGTACGCAGTATTTT. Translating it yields CASSSGTGGSTQYF.

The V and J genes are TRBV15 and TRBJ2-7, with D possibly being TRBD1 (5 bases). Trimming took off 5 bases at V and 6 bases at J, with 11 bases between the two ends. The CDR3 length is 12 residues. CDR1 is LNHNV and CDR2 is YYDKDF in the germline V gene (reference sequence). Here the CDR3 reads CATSPREAEQYF. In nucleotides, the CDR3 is TGTGCCACCAGCCCCAGGGAAGCCGAGCAGTACTTC.

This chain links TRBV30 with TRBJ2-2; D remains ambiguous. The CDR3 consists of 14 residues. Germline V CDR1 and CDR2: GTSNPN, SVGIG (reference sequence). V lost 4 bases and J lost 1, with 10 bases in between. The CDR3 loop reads CAWNLLRNTGELFF. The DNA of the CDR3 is TGTGCCTGGAATTTACTAAGGAACACCGGGGAGCTGTTTTTT.